Listed below are T cell receptor beta chains from one sample, sequenced in a study of blood T cells in healthy people across ages. In TCRdb, the 5' RACE reads were re-called with MiXCR into one record per CDR3 protein. The table shows around 800,000 distinct CDR3 sequences, with 20% to 30% occurring only once. Separately, the same data were catalogued under a study of T cells of mothers and their children.

The sequencing input was blood. These receptors all stem from a boy aged 10-17 years in good health. Both conserved end residues are part of each CDR3. A D gene is named only where the DNA matches it firmly. Rows give clone size only sometimes, using once, few, many, or a class for an expanded clone.

TRBJ1-1,NA,TRBV18,NA,TGTGCCAGCTCCACTTCGGGGGGCACTGAAGCTTTCTTT,CASSTSGGTEAFF
TRBJ1-1,NA,TRBV10-3,NA,TGTGCCATCGGGGAACTAGGAAAGACAGGGAACACTGAAGCTTTCTTT,CAIGELGKTGNTEAFF
TRBJ2-2,NA,TRBV29-1,NA,TGCACCACCGGGGAGCTGTTTTTT,CTTGELFF
TRBJ1-6,NA,TRBV18,NA,TGTGCCAGCTCACCATCCGGTAATTCACCCCTCCACTTT,CASSPSGNSPLHF
TRBJ2-3,NA,TRBV19,NA,TGTGCCAGTACTCCCCCGGATTTAGATACGCAGTATTTT,CASTPPDLDTQYF
TRBJ2-3,NA,TRBV12-3/TRBV12-4,few,TGTGCCAGCGGGGGGGGGCCCCCCAAGCAAGATACGCAGTATTTT,CASGGGPPKQDTQYF
TRBJ2-1,TRBD2,TRBV7-2,many,TGTGCCAGCAGCCAAGGGAGCGGGGGGGCCTCTGAGCAGTTCTTC,CASSQGSGGASEQFF
TRBJ2-1,NA,TRBV28,once,TGTGCCAGCAGTCCCGGAAGGGGGTCAAGGAGATACAATGAGCAGTTCTTC,CASSPGRGSRRYNEQFF
TRBJ1-4,NA,TRBV25-1,few,TGTGCCAGCAGGTCGGATAATGAAAAACTGTTTTTT,CASRSDNEKLFF
TRBJ2-7,TRBD1,TRBV27,NA,TGTGCCAGCAGTTATAACCTCCGGGACAGCTCCTACGAGCAGTACTTC,CASSYNLRDSSYEQYF